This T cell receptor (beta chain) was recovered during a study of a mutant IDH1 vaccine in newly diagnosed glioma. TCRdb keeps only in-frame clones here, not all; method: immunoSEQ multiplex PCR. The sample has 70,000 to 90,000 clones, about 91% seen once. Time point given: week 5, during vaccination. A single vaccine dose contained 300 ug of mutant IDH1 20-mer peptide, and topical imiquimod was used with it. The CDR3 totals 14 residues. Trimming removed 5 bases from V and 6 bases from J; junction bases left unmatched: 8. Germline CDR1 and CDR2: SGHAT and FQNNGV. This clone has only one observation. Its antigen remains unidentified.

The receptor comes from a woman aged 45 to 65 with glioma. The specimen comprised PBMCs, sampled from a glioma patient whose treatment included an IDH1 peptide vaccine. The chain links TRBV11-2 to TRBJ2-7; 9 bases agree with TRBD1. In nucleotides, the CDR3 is TGTGCCAGCAGCAACAGGGGGCGAGGGGGCGAGCAGTACTTC. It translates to CASSNRGRGGEQYF.